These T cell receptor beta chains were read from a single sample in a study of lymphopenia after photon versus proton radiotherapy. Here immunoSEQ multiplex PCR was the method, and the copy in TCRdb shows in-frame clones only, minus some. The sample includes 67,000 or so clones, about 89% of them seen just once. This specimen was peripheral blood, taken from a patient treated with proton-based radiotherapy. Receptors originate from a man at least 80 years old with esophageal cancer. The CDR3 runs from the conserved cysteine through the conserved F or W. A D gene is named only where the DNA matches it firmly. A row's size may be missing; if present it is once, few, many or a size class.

DNA: TGTGCCAGCAGTTTATCTCTAGCGGGGCGGGATGAGCAGTTCTTC; CDR3: CASSLSLAGRDEQFF; size: few; V: TRBV27; D: TRBD2; J: TRBJ2-1
DNA: TGTGCCAGTAGTGTCTCCCTGGACAGGCGGACGACAGGCTACACCTTC; CDR3: CASSVSLDRRTTGYTF; size: -; V: TRBV19; D: TRBD1; J: TRBJ1-2
DNA: TGTGCCAGCAGCTCTGGGACAGCTGGGGCCAACGTCCTGACTTTC; CDR3: CASSSGTAGANVLTF; size: -; V: TRBV11-3; D: TRBD1; J: TRBJ2-6
DNA: TGTGCCAGCAGCCCTTGGACTAGCCGGGGGGGAGATACGCAGTATTTT; CDR3: CASSPWTSRGGDTQYF; size: few; V: TRBV7-9; D: TRBD2; J: TRBJ2-3
DNA: TGTGCCAGCAGCTTGGGACTAGCGGGGACCCAAGAGACCCAGTACTTC; CDR3: CASSLGLAGTQETQYF; size: -; V: TRBV5-8; D: TRBD2; J: TRBJ2-5
DNA: TGTGCCAGCAGCCAAACGGGGTCCAGGCAATACGAGCAGTACTTC; CDR3: CASSQTGSRQYEQYF; size: -; V: TRBV7-9; D: -; J: TRBJ2-7
DNA: TGTGCCAGCAGCTTAGGACAGGTGGACTTTGGCTACACCTTC; CDR3: CASSLGQVDFGYTF; size: once; V: TRBV11-2; D: -; J: TRBJ1-2
DNA: TGTGCCAGCTCACCAGGCCCCTCCGGGATATATGGCTACACCTTC; CDR3: CASSPGPSGIYGYTF; size: -; V: TRBV18; D: -; J: TRBJ1-2
DNA: TGTGCCTGGAGTGACTGGGACCGCATCTATGGCTACACCTTC; CDR3: CAWSDWDRIYGYTF; size: -; V: TRBV30; D: -; J: TRBJ1-2
DNA: TGTGCCAGCAGTTTTACGTCTAATCAGCCCCAGCATTTT; CDR3: CASSFTSNQPQHF; size: -; V: TRBV27; D: -; J: TRBJ1-5
DNA: TGTGCCAGCAGCTCCCCCGGACTAGCGGGGGGCCGAGGAGAGTTCTTC; CDR3: CASSSPGLAGGRGEFF; size: -; V: TRBV7-2; D: TRBD2; J: TRBJ2-1
DNA: TGTGCCAGCAGCCAAACAGGGGTTGGTGGCAATCAGCCCCAGCATTTT; CDR3: CASSQTGVGGNQPQHF; size: -; V: TRBV14; D: TRBD1; J: TRBJ1-5
DNA: TGTGCCAGCAGCACACGCCTCCGAAGACGAGGAGAGACCCAGTACTTC; CDR3: CASSTRLRRRGETQYF; size: -; V: TRBV27; D: -; J: TRBJ2-5
DNA: TGCGCCAGCAGCCCCTCCGGGACAGTAAGCCACCCCCTCCACTTT; CDR3: CASSPSGTVSHPLHF; size: -; V: TRBV5-1; D: TRBD1; J: TRBJ1-6
DNA: TGTGCCAGCAGCTTAAGGACAGGGGGAGGCGAGCAGTACTTC; CDR3: CASSLRTGGGEQYF; size: -; V: TRBV7-2; D: TRBD1; J: TRBJ2-7
DNA: TGTGCCAGCAGCCCCCTTGAGGGGAGTAGCTCCTACGAGCAGTACTTC; CDR3: CASSPLEGSSSYEQYF; size: -; V: TRBV14; D: -; J: TRBJ2-7
DNA: TGTGCCAGCACAAATTCAGGGGGCTACGAGCAGTACTTC; CDR3: CASTNSGGYEQYF; size: -; V: TRBV27; D: TRBD1; J: TRBJ2-7
DNA: TGCGCCAGCAGCCAATCCTTACTAGCGGGAGGTTCGAGCTCCTACAATGAGCAGTTCTTC; CDR3: CASSQSLLAGGSSSYNEQFF; size: -; V: TRBV4-3; D: TRBD2; J: TRBJ2-1
DNA: TGTGCCAGCAGCTCCGGGCCGACAGATACGCAGTATTTT; CDR3: CASSSGPTDTQYF; size: -; V: TRBV7-2; D: -; J: TRBJ2-3
DNA: TGTGCCAGCAGCTCCGGCGGACAGGGGGCGTCCTATGGCTACACCTTC; CDR3: CASSSGGQGASYGYTF; size: -; V: TRBV5-4; D: TRBD1; J: TRBJ1-2
DNA: TGTGCCAGCAGCTCCCTAGGGACTAGCGTGGCTGAGCAGTTCTTC; CDR3: CASSSLGTSVAEQFF; size: -; V: TRBV27; D: TRBD2; J: TRBJ2-1
DNA: TGTGCCTGGAGCCGGGACAGGGGATCCTACGAGCAGTACTTC; CDR3: CAWSRDRGSYEQYF; size: -; V: TRBV30; D: TRBD1; J: TRBJ2-7
DNA: TGCAGCGTGCGGGCGGGATGGGGCATGAACACTGAAGCTTTCTTT; CDR3: CSVRAGWGMNTEAFF; size: -; V: TRBV29-1; D: -; J: TRBJ1-1
DNA: TGTGCCATCAGCGGGGGACAGAAACTGGGAGAGACCCAGTACTTC; CDR3: CAISGGQKLGETQYF; size: once; V: TRBV10-3; D: -; J: TRBJ2-5
DNA: TGTGCCAGCGCTGACCCGAGCTCTGGAAACACCATATATTTT; CDR3: CASADPSSGNTIYF; size: -; V: TRBV9; D: -; J: TRBJ1-3
DNA: TGTGCCAGCAGGAGGACAGGGCTGGAGACCCAGTACTTC; CDR3: CASRRTGLETQYF; size: -; V: TRBV6-5; D: TRBD1; J: TRBJ2-5
DNA: TGTGCCAGCGGCCCTAGCGGCTCCTACAATGAGCAGTTCTTC; CDR3: CASGPSGSYNEQFF; size: -; V: TRBV11-3; D: TRBD2; J: TRBJ2-1
DNA: TGTGCCAGTAGTGCAGGGGGCTCTTTCGGCTACACCTTC; CDR3: CASSAGGSFGYTF; size: -; V: TRBV19; D: TRBD1; J: TRBJ1-2
DNA: TGCGCCAGCAGTGAGCAGGGGCTGGACACTGAAGCTTTCTTT; CDR3: CASSEQGLDTEAFF; size: -; V: TRBV10-1; D: -; J: TRBJ1-1
DNA: TGTGCCAGCAGCTTAGGCCGGTGGCTGGGGACCCAGTACTTC; CDR3: CASSLGRWLGTQYF; size: -; V: TRBV13; D: -; J: TRBJ2-5
DNA: TGTGCCAGCAGTGAGACAGTTCAACTCTACGAGCAGTACTTC; CDR3: CASSETVQLYEQYF; size: -; V: TRBV2; D: -; J: TRBJ2-7
DNA: TGTGCCTGGAGTGTATACTGGGCTATAGAGCAGTTCTTC; CDR3: CAWSVYWAIEQFF; size: -; V: TRBV30; D: -; J: TRBJ2-1
DNA: TGTGCCAGCAGCTTAGGAGGGGGGCCCGCCAAGCAGTTCTTC; CDR3: CASSLGGGPAKQFF; size: -; V: TRBV11-3; D: -; J: TRBJ2-1
DNA: TGTGCCAGCAGTGACACAGGGGAGCCTGCAAATGAGCAGTTCTTC; CDR3: CASSDTGEPANEQFF; size: -; V: TRBV6-6; D: TRBD1; J: TRBJ2-1
DNA: TGTGCCAGCAGCTACAGGGGGACGCAGTATTTT; CDR3: CASSYRGTQYF; size: -; V: TRBV5-6; D: TRBD1; J: TRBJ2-3
DNA: TGTGCCAGCAGTCGACTAGCGGGGAATGAGCAGTTCTTC; CDR3: CASSRLAGNEQFF; size: -; V: TRBV6-5; D: TRBD2; J: TRBJ2-1
DNA: TGCAGCGTTGAACTTGGGACAGGGTCTGACGAGCAGTACTTC; CDR3: CSVELGTGSDEQYF; size: -; V: TRBV29-1; D: TRBD1; J: TRBJ2-7
DNA: TGTGCCAGCAGCGTAGGCCCAGGGGGGAATGAGCAGTTCTTC; CDR3: CASSVGPGGNEQFF; size: -; V: TRBV9; D: -; J: TRBJ2-1
DNA: TGTGCCAGCACGCGGGGGAGAACAGATACGCAGTATTTT; CDR3: CASTRGRTDTQYF; size: -; V: TRBV2; D: TRBD2; J: TRBJ2-3
DNA: TGTGCCAGCAGCGTACGGTCAGGGGGAATTTGGACCTCAAACACCGGGGAGCTGTTTTTT; CDR3: CASSVRSGGIWTSNTGELFF; size: -; V: TRBV9; D: TRBD1; J: TRBJ2-2
DNA: TGTGCCAGCAGTTTTGGGGACGAGACGAACACTGAAGCTTTCTTT; CDR3: CASSFGDETNTEAFF; size: -; V: TRBV27; D: -; J: TRBJ1-1
DNA: TGTGCCTGGAGCTCTGGGAGCGGCACCTACTACGAGCAGTACTTC; CDR3: CAWSSGSGTYYEQYF; size: few; V: TRBV30; D: -; J: TRBJ2-7
DNA: TGTGCCAGCAGCTCCGGGACAGGGTACGAGCAGTACTTC; CDR3: CASSSGTGYEQYF; size: -; V: TRBV5-4; D: TRBD1; J: TRBJ2-7
DNA: TGCGCCAGCAGCCAGACAGGGAACTCCTACGAGCAGTACTTC; CDR3: CASSQTGNSYEQYF; size: few; V: TRBV4-1; D: TRBD1; J: TRBJ2-7
DNA: TGTGCCAGCAGCCAGGGACTAGCCTACAATGAGCAGTTCTTC; CDR3: CASSQGLAYNEQFF; size: few; V: TRBV5-5; D: TRBD2; J: TRBJ2-1
DNA: TGTGCCAGCAGCTCCCCGACTAGCGGGGGAGAGACCCAGTACTTC; CDR3: CASSSPTSGGETQYF; size: once; V: TRBV5-4; D: TRBD2; J: TRBJ2-5
DNA: TGTGCCAGCAGCTTGTTAGGACGGGATGAGCCCCAGCATTTT; CDR3: CASSLLGRDEPQHF; size: few; V: TRBV5-6; D: -; J: TRBJ1-5
DNA: TGTGCCAGCAGCTCTAGTGAACCGCCCTACGAGCAGTACTTC; CDR3: CASSSSEPPYEQYF; size: -; V: TRBV11-3; D: -; J: TRBJ2-7
DNA: TGTGCCAGCAGCCCAGGGGACAGGGAGAATGAAAAACTGTTTTTT; CDR3: CASSPGDRENEKLFF; size: -; V: TRBV6-5; D: TRBD1; J: TRBJ1-4
DNA: TGTGCCAGCAGCCGGGGGGGCCTGGAGACCCAGTACTTC; CDR3: CASSRGGLETQYF; size: once; V: TRBV7-2; D: TRBD2; J: TRBJ2-5
DNA: TGTGCCTATGGAGTCTATGGCAGATCTAACTATGGCTACACCTTC; CDR3: CAYGVYGRSNYGYTF; size: -; V: TRBV30; D: -; J: TRBJ1-2
DNA: TGCGCCAGCAGCCACGGGGCAGGAACCGGGTCTGAGCAGTTCTTC; CDR3: CASSHGAGTGSEQFF; size: -; V: TRBV4-3; D: -; J: TRBJ2-1
DNA: TGTGCCAGCAGCTTAGGGCAGGGACATTACAATGAGCAGTTCTTC; CDR3: CASSLGQGHYNEQFF; size: -; V: TRBV11-2; D: -; J: TRBJ2-1
DNA: TGTGCCAGCAGCTTGGTCCTAGGCCAGGATAATTCACCCCTCCACTTT; CDR3: CASSLVLGQDNSPLHF; size: -; V: TRBV5-5; D: -; J: TRBJ1-6